These 23 T cell receptor beta chains were all obtained from the same sample, sequenced in a study of T cell responses to AZD1222 COVID-19 vaccine. Sequenced by immunoSEQ multiplex PCR; TCRdb stores in-frame clones only, minus some. Of over 150,000 clones listed, approximately 90% are singletons. This specimen was peripheral blood, taken on day 0 of AZD1222 vaccination. The receptors were sampled from an adult in good health.

The chain links TRBV5-1 to TRBJ1-1; possibly TRBD1 for D (6 bases). There are 15 residues in the CDR3. The V and J ends lost 7 bases and 2 bases respectively, with 18 bases between them. CDR1 is SGHRS and CDR2 is YFSETQ in the germline V gene. Here the CDR3 DNA reads TGCGCCAGCTCCCCCTCGGGGACAACCAACACTGAAGCTTTCTTT. Its protein product is CASSPSGTTNTEAFF.

J is TRBJ1-2 and V is TRBV3-1 (or the pseudogene TRBV3-2); D is unresolved. With 2 bases removed from V and 5 bases from J, the gap between germline ends came to 12 bases. Germline V CDR1 and CDR2: LGHDT, YNNKEL (reference sequence). The CDR3 is 14 amino acids. DNA for the CDR3: TGTGCCAGCAGCCAAAAGATGGCGGGGTATGGCTACACCTTC. It encodes CASSQKMAGYGYTF.

The chain recombines TRBV6-4 with TRBJ1-2; TRBD1 matches at 8 bases. The CDR3 totals 15 residues. The germline gives CDR1 MRHNA, CDR2 SNTAGT. V shed 10 bases, J shed 4 bases, and the junction held 14 bases outside the gene matches. The CDR3 loop reads CATKIQGRGPYGYTF. In DNA form, the CDR3 reads TGTGCCACCAAAATTCAGGGCAGGGGGCCCTATGGCTACACCTTC.

The genes are TRBV2 and TRBJ2-2; D is perhaps TRBD1 (5 bases). The CDR3 runs to 16 residues. Trimming stripped 0 bases from V and 5 bases from J, with 13 bases between. Germline CDR1 and CDR2: SNHLY and FYNNEI. CDR3: CASSEASPRATGELFF. DNA of the CDR3: TGTGCCAGCAGTGAAGCGTCGCCCAGGGCGACCGGGGAGCTGTTTTTT.

The CDR3 region is CASSQDRQGAGGYTF. For the CDR3, the DNA is TGCGCCAGCAGCCAAGACCGACAGGGGGCGGGTGGCTACACCTTC. The V call is TRBV4-3, the J call TRBJ1-2; 10 bases align to TRBD1. This CDR3 is built from 15 residues. Germline V gene lookup returns CDR1 LGHNA and CDR2 YSLEER. The V segment lost 0 bases and the J segment 7 bases; nucleotides outside the gene matches: 5.

The V gene is TRBV27, the J gene TRBJ2-3; possibly TRBD1 or TRBD2 for D (6 bases each). The V and J ends lost 6 bases and 6 bases respectively, with 16 bases between them. Germline CDR1 and CDR2: MNHEY and SMNVEV (reference sequence). CDR3 length: 14 amino acids. The CDR3 loop reads CASSGGGSGDTQYF. The CDR3 nucleotides are TGTGCCAGCAGCGGAGGGGGGAGTGGGGATACGCAGTATTTT.

The chain is built from TRBV3-1 (or the pseudogene TRBV3-2) and TRBJ1-2; 7 bases map to TRBD1. The CDR3 loop spans 15 amino acids. V was clipped by 4 bases and J by 0 bases; unmatched bases: 5. Germline loops: CDR1 LGHDT, CDR2 YNNKEL (reference sequence). Here the CDR3 DNA reads TGTGCCAGCAGCCTCCCGGGACAGACTAACTATGGCTACACCTTC. This encodes CASSLPGQTNYGYTF.

This chain joins TRBV5-1 and TRBJ2-5; TRBD2 matches 12 bases. The germline V gene encodes CDR1 SGHRS and CDR2 YFSETQ. V trimming: 0 bases; J trimming: 9 bases; junction bases outside the gene matches: 3. CDR3 length equals 14 residues. CDR3 sequence reads: CASSLDRLAGAQYF. Written as DNA, the CDR3 is TGCGCCAGCAGCTTGGACCGACTAGCGGGGGCCCAGTACTTC.

The chain joins TRBV5-6 to TRBJ2-5; 8 nucleotides agree with TRBD1. The CDR3 runs 14 residues. Germline CDR1 and CDR2: SGHDT and YYEEEE. V dropped 2 bases and J dropped 5; count of bases not matched to a gene: 5. Here the CDR3 reads CASSLRQGRETQYF. The CDR3 nucleotides read TGTGCCAGCAGCTTACGACAGGGGCGGGAGACCCAGTACTTC. Based on the CDR3 plus reference TRBV5-6 and TRBJ2-5, the full variable domain is DAGVTQSPTHLIKTRGQQVTLRCSPKSGHDTVSWYQQALGQGPQFIFQYYEEEERQRGNFPDRFSGHQFPNYSSELNVNALLLGDSALYLCASSLRQGRETQYFGPGTRLLVL.

The chain recombines TRBV19 with TRBJ2-2; TRBD2 aligns across 7 bases. J was trimmed by 1 base and V by 4 bases; bases with no gene match: 6. The CDR3 length is 16 residues. Germline CDR1 is LNHDA and CDR2 is SQIVND (reference sequence). Here the CDR3 DNA reads TGTGCCAGTAGTACCCTTCGCGGGGGGAACACCGGGGAGCTGTTTTTT. Residues: CASSTLRGGNTGELFF. Full variable domain (missing parts from reference TRBV19 and TRBJ2-2): DGGITQSPKYLFRKEGQNVTLSCEQNLNHDAMYWYRQDPGQGLRLIYYSQIVNDFQKGDIAEGYSVSREKKESFPLTVTSAQKNPTAFYLCASSTLRGGNTGELFFGEGSRLTVL.

The chain carries TRBV6-5 and TRBJ1-2, with a possible D match to TRBD1 (5 bases). The CDR3 consists of 13 residues. Germline V lookup: CDR1 MNHEY, CDR2 SVGAGI. Trimming took 2 bases from V and 6 from J, leaving 10 bases between them. The CDR3 nucleotides are TGTGCCAGCAGTTACGGCAGGGCGGATGGCTACACCTTC. This sequence encodes CASSYGRADGYTF.

The gene calls are TRBV5-6 and TRBJ1-1; TRBD1 matches 9 bases. CDR3 length: 14 amino acids. Losses at the gene ends were 5 bases for V and 5 bases for J; bases not matched to a gene: 7. Germline V gene sequence: CDR1 SGHDT, CDR2 YYEEEE. The CDR3 coding sequence is TGTGCCAGCAGAACCGGGACAGGGTGGACTGAAGCTTTCTTT. It encodes CASRTGTGWTEAFF.

In DNA form, the CDR3 reads TGTGCCAGTAGTATCCCCGGGGGAGGCGAGACCCAGTACTTC. It translates to CASSIPGGGETQYF. The chain has TRBV19 and TRBJ2-5, with D perhaps TRBD2 (6 bases). The germline gives CDR1 LNHDA, CDR2 SQIVND (reference sequence). Trimming took off 3 bases at V and 5 bases at J, with 13 bases between the two ends. The CDR3 loop spans 14 amino acids.

The chain carries TRBV3-1 (or the pseudogene TRBV3-2) and TRBJ2-7, with D tentatively TRBD1 or TRBD2 (6 bases each). The CDR3 sequence is 13 residues long. V was trimmed by 4 bases and J by 3 bases, leaving 10 bases between them. The germline V gene encodes CDR1 LGHDT and CDR2 YNNKEL (reference sequence). Here the CDR3 DNA reads TGTGCCAGCAGCCCTGGAGGGGGCTACGAGCAGTACTTC. This gives the protein CASSPGGGYEQYF.

The V and J genes are TRBV12-5 and TRBJ2-5, with D possibly TRBD1 on 6 matching bases. V was shortened by 2 bases and J by 2 bases, with 12 bases between the two germline ends. There are 15 residues in the CDR3. Germline-derived CDR1 and CDR2 are LGHNT and FRNRAP. The CDR3, as DNA: TGTGCTAGTGGTTTGATGCGGACAGAACAAGAGACCCAGTACTTC. Translation: CASGLMRTEQETQYF.

This rearrangement joins TRBV6-5 to TRBJ2-1, with TRBD2 matching 11 bases. The germline V gene has CDR1 MNHEY and CDR2 SVGAGI. The V and J ends lost 2 bases and 7 bases, in that order; junction bases with no gene match: 7. The CDR3 runs 16 residues. The CDR3 bases are TGTGCCAGCAGTTACCTCACTAGCGGGGGTGGGAATGAGCAGTTCTTC. Translation: CASSYLTSGGGNEQFF.

J is TRBJ2-3 and V is TRBV6-5; D perhaps matches TRBD1 (5 bases). Trimming left V 2 bases short and J 0 bases short, with 9 bases between. This CDR3 is built from 15 residues. Germline assignment: CDR1 MNHEY and CDR2 SVGAGI. CDR3 loop: CASSYGAVSTDTQYF. The CDR3, as DNA: TGTGCCAGCAGTTACGGGGCGGTTAGCACAGATACGCAGTATTTT.

The chain recombines TRBV21-1 with TRBJ1-5. TRBV21-1 constitutes a pseudogene. The CDR3 length is 20 residues. The CDR3 protein is CASSIRILRDPLYSNQPQHF. The CDR3 nucleotides are TGTGCCAGCAGCATACGAATTCTTAGGGACCCATTATATAGCAATCAGCCCCAGCATTTT.

This clone was recorded a few times. The chain links TRBV2 to TRBJ2-1; TRBD2 aligns across 11 bases. Germline V gene sequence: CDR1 SNHLY, CDR2 FYNNEI. V was clipped by 6 bases and J by 3 bases; unmatched bases: 4. CDR3 size: 15 residues. In DNA form, the CDR3 reads TGTGCCAGCAGGGCACTAGCGGGGGACTACAATGAGCAGTTCTTC. Protein: CASRALAGDYNEQFF.

The V and J genes are TRBV30 and TRBJ2-4; no firm D call. The CDR3 contains 15 residues. Per the germline V gene, CDR1 is GTSNPN and CDR2 is SVGIG (reference sequence). V lost 8 bases, J lost 0 bases, and 17 bases lay in between. CDR3 protein: CAGRIQGLAKNIQYF. The CDR3 DNA reads TGTGCCGGCAGGATCCAAGGTTTAGCCAAAAACATTCAGTACTTC.

The V and J genes are TRBV7-2 and TRBJ2-2; D is undetermined. Deletions cut 1 base from V and 3 bases from J, with 15 bases between. The germline V gene has CDR1 SGHTA and CDR2 FQGNSA. This CDR3 comprises 17 residues. CDR3 DNA sequence: TGTGCCAGCAGCTTAGTCGGCCGCCCAGTAGACACCGGGGAGCTGTTTTTT. It yields the protein CASSLVGRPVDTGELFF.

The rearrangement uses TRBV6-5 and TRBJ1-2; the D is unclear. The length of the CDR3 is 13 residues. Germline CDR1 MNHEY, CDR2 SVGAGI. The V end lost 9 bases, the J end lost 4 bases, and 15 bases lay between the germline ends. CDR3 sequence: CASTRTLLYGYTF. CDR3 nucleotide sequence: TGTGCCAGTACCCGAACTCTGCTCTATGGCTACACCTTC.

The rearrangement links TRBV30 to TRBJ2-7, with D perhaps matching TRBD1 (5 bases). Germline values: CDR1 GTSNPN, CDR2 SVGIG (reference sequence). This CDR3 region has 14 residues. Trimming pared 1 base from V and 4 bases from J, leaving 14 bases between. DNA of the CDR3: TGTGCCTGGAGTGCCCAGGGTAAACGGTACGAGCAGTACTTC. Protein sequence: CAWSAQGKRYEQYF.